One sample yielded the 26 T cell receptor beta chains listed below, sequenced in a study of blood T cell repertoires in COVID-19. Sequenced by immunoSEQ multiplex PCR; TCRdb stores in-frame clones only, minus some. The sample carries 15,000 to 20,000 clones, nearly 90% recorded once. The sequencing input was peripheral blood. Every receptor here comes from a human donor with active COVID-19. The donor label of this sample is uncertain.

The CDR3 coding sequence is TGTGCCTGGAGTCCGGACAGGGGGGCTTGGGGCTACACCTTC. As protein: CAWSPDRGAWGYTF. This chain links TRBV30 with TRBJ1-2; 10 bases are shared with TRBD1. The ends lost 2 bases at V and 8 bases at J; junction bases unmatched: 8. The CDR3 is 14 residues long. Germline lookup yields CDR1 GTSNPN and CDR2 SVGIG (reference sequence).

The V call is TRBV19, the J call TRBJ2-5; no firm D call. Trimming removed 6 bases at V and 6 bases at J, with 11 bases between. There are 12 residues in the CDR3. Germline CDR1 and CDR2: LNHDA and SQIVND (reference sequence). CDR3 in amino acids: CASSGLGQTQYF. As DNA, the CDR3 is TGTGCCAGTAGCGGCTTGGGCCAGACCCAGTACTTC.

The chain recombines TRBV29-1 with TRBJ1-1; 11 bases align to TRBD1. The CDR3 runs to 13 residues. CDR1 is SQVTM, CDR2 ANQGSEA, per germline. The trim removed 7 bases at V and 0 bases at J, leaving 1 base unmatched. CDR3 protein: CSGDRGLNTEAFF. CDR3 nucleotide sequence: TGCAGCGGGGACAGGGGGTTGAACACTGAAGCTTTCTTT.

This chain uses TRBV25-1 with TRBJ1-4, with 8 bases matching TRBD1. CDR1 and CDR2 from the germline V gene are MGHDK and SYGVNS. J was trimmed by 8 bases and V by 5 bases; bases with no gene match: 10. This CDR3 is built from 15 residues. CDR3 in DNA: TGTGCCAGCAGTCCCCCGGGGACAGGTTGGGAAAAACTGTTTTTT. Amino acids: CASSPPGTGWEKLFF.

V is TRBV12-3 or TRBV12-4 and J is TRBJ1-4, with D perhaps matching TRBD1 (6 bases). The CDR3 has 13 residues. The germline V and J ends were trimmed by 10 bases and 6 bases, with 15 bases remaining between them. In DNA form, the CDR3 reads TGTGCCACCGCGGGGGGGCTGGATGAAAAACTGTTTTTT. Its protein is CATAGGLDEKLFF.

The rearrangement uses TRBV7-2 and TRBJ2-7; D not resolved. Germline-derived CDR1 and CDR2 are SGHTA and FQGNSA. There are 13 residues in the CDR3. The ends were cut back, 5 bases at V and 2 bases at J, with 10 bases in the middle. The CDR3 here is CASSPAPTYEQYF. CDR3 nucleotides: TGTGCCAGCAGCCCAGCGCCCACCTACGAGCAGTACTTC.

This clone was observed a handful of times. The chain links TRBV3-1 (or the pseudogene TRBV3-2) to TRBJ2-2; TRBD1 is a possible D gene (5 bases). CDR1 and CDR2 from the germline V gene are LGHDT and YNNKEL (reference sequence). The V and J ends lost 3 bases and 7 bases respectively, with 12 bases between them. CDR3 length: 14 residues. The CDR3 is CASSHQNRRGELFF. In DNA form, the CDR3 reads TGTGCCAGCAGCCACCAAAACAGGCGCGGGGAGCTGTTTTTT.

In nucleotides, the CDR3 is TGTGCCAGCAGCTTAGTCTCCCAGGGCGAGCAGTTCTTC. This translates into CASSLVSQGEQFF. The chain carries TRBV7-8 and TRBJ2-1; maybe TRBD1 (5 bases). Between the trimmed V and J ends, which lost 1 base and 10 bases, there was a span of 11 bases. The CDR3 spans 13 residues. Per germline, CDR1 SGHVS and CDR2 FQNEAQ.

V gene TRBV9 combines with J gene TRBJ2-5; the match to TRBD1 covers 10 bases. Germline V gene sequence: CDR1 SGDLS, CDR2 YYNGEE. The CDR3 loop spans 16 amino acids. V was clipped by 0 bases and J by 5 bases; unmatched bases: 7. The chain's CDR3 is CASSVETGGFGETQYF. CDR3 bases: TGTGCCAGCAGCGTAGAGACAGGGGGCTTTGGGGAGACCCAGTACTTC.

This clone was detected only once. The chain employs TRBV28 and TRBJ1-4, with D unresolved. Germline loops: CDR1 MDHEN, CDR2 SYDVKM. V dropped 2 bases and J dropped 7 bases, with 11 bases sitting between them. The CDR3 totals 14 residues. CDR3 bases: TGTGCCAGCAGTTTAACCCTCTACGGTGAAAAACTGTTTTTT. It translates to CASSLTLYGEKLFF. Based on the CDR3 plus reference TRBV28 and TRBJ1-4, the full variable domain is DVKVTQSSRYLVKRTGEKVFLECVQDMDHENMFWYRQDPGLGLRLIYFSYDVKMKEKGDIPEGYSVSREKKERFSLILESASTNQTSMYLCASSLTLYGEKLFFGSGTQLSVL.

This rearrangement joins TRBV30 to TRBJ1-4; no clear D gene. Germline V gene sequence: CDR1 GTSNPN, CDR2 SVGIG (reference sequence). Trimming removed 3 bases from V and 8 bases from J, with 13 bases in between. The CDR3 contains 13 residues. DNA of the CDR3: TGTGCCTGGAGGGGTCCATTCAGGGAAAAACTGTTTTTT. Protein sequence: CAWRGPFREKLFF.

The V call is TRBV6-7, the J call TRBJ2-5; D remains unclear. TRBV6-7 belongs to the ORF category, with a function that is uncertain. V lost 0 bases and J 4 bases, leaving 12 bases between the germline ends. The CDR3 is 15 residues long. CDR3: CASSYSTLGRETQYF. The CDR3 DNA reads as TGTGCCAGCAGTTACTCGACCCTAGGAAGAGAGACCCAGTACTTC.

V and J are TRBV6-5 and TRBJ2-7; D is perhaps TRBD1 (6 bases). Germline V gene sequence: CDR1 MNHEY, CDR2 SVGAGI. CDR3 length: 14 residues. Trimming left V 7 bases short and J 0 bases short, with 13 bases between. The chain's CDR3 is CASIRDIISYEQYF. CDR3 in DNA: TGTGCCAGCATCCGGGACATAATCTCCTACGAGCAGTACTTC.

V and J are TRBV3-1 (or the pseudogene TRBV3-2) and TRBJ2-3; 8 bases align to TRBD2. The CDR3 runs to 15 residues. V was pared by 4 bases and J by 2 bases, with 5 bases of the junction left unmatched. Germline V gene sequence: CDR1 LGHDT, CDR2 YNNKEL (reference sequence). The CDR3 protein is CASSPLAVVTDTQYF. In nucleotides, the CDR3 is TGTGCCAGCAGCCCACTAGCGGTTGTCACAGATACGCAGTATTTT.

A word on this clone: Sequence at one end of the junction differs from germline and may be a read error. V is TRBV7-7 and J is TRBJ2-5; 8 bases line up with TRBD2. The CDR3 length is 15 residues. Germline V gene lookup returns CDR1 SSHAT and CDR2 FNYEAQ (reference sequence). The CDR3 is CASSPGLGVQETQYF. The CDR3 DNA sequence: TGTGCTAGCAGCCCGGGACTAGGGGTCCAAGAGACCCAGTACTTC.

The rearrangement joins TRBV5-6 to TRBJ2-1; 11 bases agree with TRBD2. From germline, CDR1 is SGHDT and CDR2 YYEEEE. The CDR3 extends over 16 amino acids. V trimming: 3 bases; J trimming: 7 bases; junction bases outside the gene matches: 9. This CDR3 is CASSWKTSGRGNEQFF. The DNA of the CDR3 is TGTGCCAGCAGCTGGAAAACTAGCGGGAGAGGGAATGAGCAGTTCTTC.

V is TRBV6-5 and J is TRBJ2-7; 13 bases fit TRBD2. CDR3 length: 14 amino acids. Germline V gene data show CDR1 as MNHEY and CDR2 as SVGAGI. The ends lost 6 bases at V and 6 bases at J; junction bases unmatched: 5. The DNA for the CDR3 is TGTGCCAGCAGGACTAGCGGGAGGTCAGGCGAGCAGTACTTC. Translating it yields CASRTSGRSGEQYF.

The chain links TRBV11-2 to TRBJ2-1, with D possibly matching TRBD2 (5 bases). Germline V gene data show CDR1 as SGHAT and CDR2 as FQNNGV. V dropped 2 bases and J dropped 4 bases, with 12 bases sitting between them. The CDR3 length is 15 residues. CDR3 nucleotides: TGTGCCAGCAGCTTACTGGCGGGCCTATACAATGAGCAGTTCTTC. Translating gives CASSLLAGLYNEQFF.

The table lists this clone with a count of one. The CDR3 here is CASSLGGPIETQYF. The CDR3 nucleotides read TGTGCCAGCAGTTTAGGCGGGCCTATAGAGACCCAGTACTTC. This chain connects TRBV28 to TRBJ2-5; possibly TRBD2 for D (5 bases). Germline loops: CDR1 MDHEN, CDR2 SYDVKM. The CDR3 is 14 amino acids. Trimming took 2 bases from V and 4 from J, leaving 11 bases between them. Complete variable domain (other parts from reference TRBV28 and TRBJ2-5): DVKVTQSSRYLVKRTGEKVFLECVQDMDHENMFWYRQDPGLGLRLIYFSYDVKMKEKGDIPEGYSVSREKKERFSLILESASTNQTSMYLCASSLGGPIETQYFGPGTRLLVL.

V and J are TRBV9 and TRBJ2-2; 12 positions agree with TRBD2. The CDR3 consists of 16 residues. Germline V CDR1 and CDR2: SGDLS, YYNGEE. V lost 4 bases, J lost 3 bases, and 4 bases stayed unmatched. CDR3 coding DNA: TGTGCCAGCAGCCCACGACTAGCGGGAGACACCGGGGAGCTGTTTTTT. It is translated as CASSPRLAGDTGELFF.

The chain employs TRBV3-1 (or the pseudogene TRBV3-2) and TRBJ2-1, with 7 bases aligning to TRBD1. The length of the CDR3 is 18 residues. Losses at the gene ends were 1 base for V and 3 bases for J; bases not matched to a gene: 12. Per germline, CDR1 LGHDT and CDR2 YNNKEL (reference sequence). CDR3 residues: CASSQGVMRGGDYNEQFF. CDR3 coding DNA: TGTGCCAGCAGCCAAGGAGTCATGCGAGGGGGCGACTACAATGAGCAGTTCTTC.

V gene TRBV27 combines with J gene TRBJ2-2, with 8 bases aligning to TRBD1. Germline CDR1 MNHEY, CDR2 SMNVEV (reference sequence). The CDR3 has 13 amino acids. With 6 bases clipped from V and 4 bases from J, the junction kept 1 base outside the gene matches. The CDR3 protein is CASRTGGTGELFF. CDR3 DNA: TGTGCCAGCAGAACAGGGGGCACCGGGGAGCTGTTTTTT.

J is TRBJ2-7 and V is TRBV28; D is possibly TRBD2 (6 bases). V gave up 4 bases and J gave up 2 bases, with 12 bases separating them. CDR3 size: 14 residues. Germline lookup yields CDR1 MDHEN and CDR2 SYDVKM. The CDR3 reads CASSSSSATYEQYF. Here the CDR3 DNA reads TGTGCCAGCAGTTCGTCTAGCGCAACCTACGAGCAGTACTTC. The whole variable domain, remainder taken from reference TRBV28 and TRBJ2-7, is DVKVTQSSRYLVKRTGEKVFLECVQDMDHENMFWYRQDPGLGLRLIYFSYDVKMKEKGDIPEGYSVSREKKERFSLILESASTNQTSMYLCASSSSSATYEQYFGPGTRLTVT.

CDR3 nucleotides: TGCGCCAGCAGCCATGAGACAGGAAATCCCTCCTACAATGAGCAGTTCTTC. Encoded protein: CASSHETGNPSYNEQFF. The chain uses TRBV5-1 and TRBJ2-1; perhaps TRBD1 as D (6 bases). V was clipped by 4 bases and J by 0 bases, with 17 bases between them. Germline V lookup: CDR1 SGHRS, CDR2 YFSETQ. CDR3 length: 17 residues.

The gene calls are TRBV28 and TRBJ1-1, with D possibly being TRBD1 (5 bases). The CDR3 totals 15 residues. Germline CDR1 reads MDHEN; CDR2 reads SYDVKM. V was clipped by 7 bases and J by 4 bases, with 19 bases between them. The DNA for the CDR3 is TGTGCCAGCACCTCCCTCGGCGGGGGAGGCACTGAAGCTTTCTTT. Its protein is CASTSLGGGGTEAFF.

This chain connects TRBV5-3 to TRBJ2-7; tentative D call: TRBD2 (5 bases). TRBV5-3 is recorded as an ORF, its role being uncertain. This CDR3 has 18 amino acids. The V gene lost 1 base and the J gene lost 4 bases, with 24 bases spanning the gap. The CDR3 spells CARSLIGTSFPKPYEQYF. The CDR3, as DNA: TGTGCCAGAAGCTTGATTGGTACTAGTTTCCCTAAGCCTTACGAGCAGTACTTC.